This TCR beta chain appears in the sequencing data of a study of blood T cell repertoires in COVID-19. Study context: The United States, Italy and Spain were the sources of the acute and convalescent COVID-19 samples. From T cells, B-cell-depleted T cells, or PBMCs came the material, which was cDNA or gDNA.

Germline CDR1 SGHRS, CDR2 YFSETQ. Trimming left V 6 bases short and J 1 base short, with 19 bases between. This CDR3 comprises 16 residues. How the authors handled the data: Reference gene primers were amplified, and this amplification served to estimate nucleated cell counts. The repertoire was sequenced with immunoSEQ multiplex PCR; TCRdb's copy has only in-frame clones and lacks some. The D gene and trimming were derived from the DNA, and the V and J assignments and clone size from that table. The sample gives tens of thousands of clones, over 75% of which show up once; about 6.5% is in the top ten.

The source is a man in his 70s with acute or convalescent COVID-19. The gene calls are TRBV5-1 and TRBJ1-2, with no clear D. Material: peripheral blood. CDR3 amino acids: CASTSTDGGNNYGYTF. CDR3 nucleotide sequence: TGCGCCAGCACCAGTACCGACGGAGGAAATAACTATGGCTACACCTTC.